This T cell receptor beta chain was recovered during a study of radiation and T cells in renal cell carcinoma. The time point was: blood 2 weeks post-SBRT. As to treatment: 15 Gy SBRT to primary tumor, nephrectomy 4 weeks later. The sample holds a few counts of this clone. The assay was immunoSEQ multiplex PCR, and TCRdb's table has in-frame clones only and misses some. The sample contains around 70,000 clones, roughly 80% of which appear only once. The V gene's germline CDR1 is SGHDT and CDR2 YYEEEE. The ends were cut back, 1 base at V and 1 base at J, with 12 bases in the middle. This CDR3 is built from 17 residues.

The sample consisted of blood, taken from a patient whose treatment included radiotherapy and nephrectomy. The genes are TRBV5-6 and TRBJ2-6, with D perhaps TRBD2 (5 bases). The receptor was isolated from a man aged 55-75 years with renal cell carcinoma. CDR3 residues: CASSLISGFSGANVLTF. The CDR3 region has the DNA TGTGCCAGCAGCTTGATTTCGGGGTTTTCTGGGGCCAACGTCCTGACTTTC.